Given below is one T cell receptor (beta chain) in context. This record comes from a study of patients and donors after allogeneic stem cell transplantation. MiXCR, run by TCRdb on the RT-PCR reads, gives a single entry per CDR3 protein. This table holds about a million distinct CDR3 sequences, roughly 18% found once. This CDR3 contains 15 residues. Germline CDR1 reads SGHTA; CDR2 reads FQGNSA. V lost 3 bases and J 0 bases, leaving 12 bases between the germline ends. The V and J genes are TRBV7-2 and TRBJ2-7, with D perhaps TRBD2 (6 bases). Sequencing used blood, either unsorted or a sorted T cell fraction (not recorded which). This receptor was identified in a human donor who was either an allogeneic HSCT recipient or a stem cell or donor lymphocyte infusion donor (not recorded which). It is not recorded whose cells these are; they may come from a transplant donor. The CDR3 sequence is CASSFTSTSSYEQYF. CDR3 in DNA: TGTGCCAGCAGCTTCACTAGCACCAGCTCCTACGAGCAGTACTTC. Complete variable domain (other parts from reference TRBV7-2 and TRBJ2-7): GAGVSQSPSNKVTEKGKDVELRCDPISGHTALYWYRQSLGQGLEFLIYFQGNSAPDKSGLPSDRFSAERTGGSVSTLTIQRTQQEDSAVYLCASSFTSTSSYEQYFGPGTRLTVT.